This T cell receptor beta chain was found in a study of T cell responses to AZD1222 COVID-19 vaccine. The germline CDR1 and CDR2 sequences are MGHDK and SYGVNS. With 3 bases clipped from V and 5 bases from J, the junction kept 3 bases outside the gene matches. The CDR3 sequence is 15 residues long. Sequenced by immunoSEQ multiplex PCR; TCRdb stores in-frame clones only, minus some. The table records roughly 66,000 clones, less than 90% of them present only once. The count of this clone is one. The material was peripheral blood, obtained on day 0 of AZD1222 vaccination. This TCR came from an adult in good health. V usage is TRBV25-1 and J usage is TRBJ1-5, with 11 bases aligning to TRBD1. CDR3 in DNA: TGTGCCAGCAGTGACGGACAGGGGGCTTATCAGCCCCAGCATTTT. Translation: CASSDGQGAYQPQHF. The full variable domain, with the rest looked up from reference TRBV25-1 and TRBJ1-5, is EADIYQTPRYLVIGTGKKITLECSQTMGHDKMYWYQQDPGMELHLIHYSYGVNSTEKGDLSSESTVSRIRTEHFPLTLESARPSHTSQYLCASSDGQGAYQPQHFGDGTRLSIL.